A single sample gave rise to the 15 T cell receptor beta chains below, sequenced in a study of blood T cells in healthy people across ages. Combining a sample-barcoded 5' primer with a J-beta primer mix, a second PCR ran for roughly 7 to 12 cycles. TCRdb passed the 5' RACE reads through MiXCR, listing each CDR3 protein once. The sample holds 1.5 million to 1.9 million distinct CDR3 sequences, 35% to 45% seen once. Material for sequencing was blood. Receptor source: a woman aged 18-35 years in good health.

This clonotype was picked up a small number of times. V usage is TRBV15 and J usage is TRBJ1-2, with D perhaps TRBD1 (5 bases). Trimming pared 3 bases from V and 3 bases from J, leaving 17 bases between. The CDR3 sequence is 16 residues long. Per the germline V gene, CDR1 is LNHNV and CDR2 is YYDKDF (reference sequence). CDR3 DNA sequence: TGTGCCACCAGCAGCCGTTCAGGGATTCTAGACTATGGCTACACCTTC. The encoded protein is CATSSRSGILDYGYTF.

Only a few counts were recorded for this clonotype. The chain combines TRBV7-9 with TRBJ2-1, with a possible D match to TRBD2 (6 bases). This CDR3 has 15 amino acids. Germline assignment: CDR1 SEHNR and CDR2 FQNEAQ (reference sequence). The V and J ends lost 5 bases and 6 bases respectively, with 17 bases between them. CDR3 in DNA: TGTGCCAGCAGCCCCCGGCTAGCGCTAACCAATGAGCAGTTCTTC. Protein: CASSPRLALTNEQFF.

J is TRBJ2-7 and V is TRBV7-6; unclear D gene. Germline CDR1 reads SGHVS; CDR2 reads FNYEAQ. This CDR3 is built from 16 residues. Trimming cost V 0 bases and J 2 bases, with 14 bases left between them. The CDR3 reads CASSLATSALAYEQYF. CDR3 coding DNA: TGTGCCAGCAGCTTAGCCACAAGCGCCCTGGCCTACGAGCAGTACTTC. The entire variable domain, with the rest obtained from reference TRBV7-6 and TRBJ2-7, is as follows: GAGVSQSPRYKVTKRGQDVALRCDPISGHVSLYWYRQALGQGPEFLTYFNYEAQQDKSGLPNDRFSAERPEGSISTLTIQRTEQRDSAMYRCASSLATSALAYEQYFGPGTRLTVT.

The V gene is TRBV20-1, the J gene TRBJ1-5; TRBD1 agrees at 7 bases. The CDR3 runs to 15 residues. Trimming at V came to 1 base and at J to 2 bases, leaving 5 bases not matched to a gene. The germline V gene encodes CDR1 DFQATT and CDR2 SNEGSKA (reference sequence). The DNA for the CDR3 is TGCAGTGCTAGAGCCCTGGGACAGCGCAATCAGCCCCAGCATTTT. Translation: CSARALGQRNQPQHF.

The rearrangement joins TRBV10-3 to TRBJ2-5, with D maybe TRBD1 (5 bases). V lost 4 bases and J 0 bases, leaving 6 bases between the germline ends. The CDR3 is 13 residues long. Germline V gene data show CDR1 as ENHRY and CDR2 as SYGVKD. DNA of the CDR3: TGTGCCATCAGTGCAGGGTACCAAGAGACCCAGTACTTC. Its protein is CAISAGYQETQYF.

The rearrangement uses TRBV20-1 and TRBJ2-3; TRBD2 aligns across 11 bases. CDR1 DFQATT and CDR2 SNEGSKA come from the germline V gene (reference sequence). There are 16 residues in the CDR3. V shed 5 bases, J shed 1 base, and the junction held 8 bases outside the gene matches. The CDR3 DNA is TGCAGTGCTCAAGAACTAGCGGGGGTTGGCACAGATACGCAGTATTTT. Its protein is CSAQELAGVGTDTQYF.

This sequence joins TRBV7-2 and TRBJ2-1; TRBD2 might be the D (5 bases). The germline V gene encodes CDR1 SGHTA and CDR2 FQGNSA. V was pared by 1 base and J by 8 bases, with 12 bases between. The CDR3 covers 14 residues. CDR3 in amino acids: CASSLVRGIDEQFF. The CDR3 DNA sequence: TGTGCCAGCAGCTTAGTCAGAGGGATCGATGAGCAGTTCTTC.

This clonotype was picked up many times. The chain combines TRBV12-3 or TRBV12-4 with TRBJ2-7; D remains ambiguous. This CDR3 spans 14 amino acids. V was shortened by 0 bases and J by 6 bases, with 12 bases between the two germline ends. CDR3 DNA: TGTGCCAGCAGTTTAGCTAGCTTCTGGGGCGAGCAGTACTTC. This gives the protein CASSLASFWGEQYF.

The table lists this clonotype with a count of one. The chain couples TRBV14 to TRBJ2-7, with D perhaps TRBD1 (5 bases). In germline, CDR1 is SGHDN, CDR2 FVKESK. The CDR3 is made up of 15 amino acids. Deletions cut 4 bases from V and 4 bases from J, with 17 bases between. CDR3 protein: CASSLGVLKSYEQYF. The DNA for the CDR3 is TGTGCCAGCAGCCTAGGGGTATTGAAGTCTTACGAGCAGTACTTC.

CDR3 in amino acids: CAISPGTVKIYNEQYF. As DNA, the CDR3 is TGTGCCATCAGCCCGGGGACAGTCAAAATTTACAATGAGCAGTACTTC. V is TRBV10-3 and J is TRBJ2-7; 7 nucleotides line up with TRBD1. The junction had 18 bases not matched to a gene; V was cut back by 6 bases and J by 7 bases. The germline CDR1 and CDR2 sequences are ENHRY and SYGVKD. The length of the CDR3 is 16 residues.

In this sample, this clonotype turned up a few times. The chain joins TRBV27 to TRBJ2-1; 7 bases line up with TRBD1. The V segment lost 6 bases and the J segment 9 bases; nucleotides outside the gene matches: 14. This CDR3 spans 15 amino acids. The germline V gene encodes CDR1 MNHEY and CDR2 SMNVEV (reference sequence). CDR3: CASSAAGTVRSEQFF. The CDR3 nucleotides read TGTGCCAGCAGCGCCGCCGGGACAGTGCGCAGTGAGCAGTTCTTC.

This clonotype has a handful of counts. One junction end does not reproduce the germline sequence, and a read error may be involved. This chain links TRBV2 with TRBJ2-5; D gene ambiguous. Germline CDR1 SNHLY, CDR2 FYNNEI. This CDR3 spans 12 amino acids. The CDR3 sequence: CAGRRYQETQYF. DNA for the CDR3: TGTGCCGGCAGACGGTACCAAGAGACCCAGTACTTC.

This clonotype was seen more than once but under ten times. The V gene is TRBV4-1, the J gene TRBJ1-1, with D maybe TRBD1 (5 bases). Trimming removed 1 base from V and 1 base from J, with 13 bases in between. Germline V gene data show CDR1 as MGHRA and CDR2 as YSYEKL. This CDR3 region has 16 residues. In DNA form, the CDR3 reads TGCGCCAGCAGCCAAGTTAAAAGGGGCGGGAACACTGAAGCTTTCTTT. Translation gives CASSQVKRGGNTEAFF.

This clonotype appeared many times. The chain combines TRBV20-1 with TRBJ1-5; 9 bases match TRBD1. The CDR3 spans 16 residues. Germline CDR1 DFQATT, CDR2 SNEGSKA (reference sequence). Losses at the gene ends were 5 bases for V and 1 base for J; bases not matched to a gene: 9. In nucleotides, the CDR3 is TGCAGTGCTCAGGGACAGGGAGGTACGAGCAATCAGCCCCAGCATTTT. It codes for CSAQGQGGTSNQPQHF.

A note on this clonotype: At one end, the junction sequence differs from germline, possibly due to a read error. The chain's CDR3 is CTSSRQGSTDTQYF. CDR3 nucleotides: TGTACCAGCAGCCGACAGGGGAGCACAGATACGCAGTATTTT. The chain couples TRBV6-6 to TRBJ2-3, with 8 nucleotides matching TRBD1. The CDR3 totals 14 residues. Germline CDR1 is MNHNY and CDR2 is SVGAGI (reference sequence).